This TCR beta chain was sequenced for a study of blood T cell repertoires in COVID-19. TCRdb's copy holds only in-frame clones and misses some; the assay was immunoSEQ multiplex PCR. The sample includes approximately 99,000 clones, 88% of them seen just once. CDR1 and CDR2 (germline): MDHEN, SYDVKM. The CDR3 covers 15 residues. J lost 2 bases, V lost 5 bases, and 9 bases had no gene match. The clonotype was recovered from a human donor in a cohort sampled during active COVID-19. The chain uses TRBV28 and TRBJ2-7; 7 bases agree with TRBD1. The sample consisted of peripheral blood. CDR3 sequence: CASSLPGQRAYEQYF. The DNA of the CDR3 is TGTGCCAGCAGTCTCCCGGGACAGAGAGCCTACGAGCAGTACTTC. Complete variable domain (other parts from reference TRBV28 and TRBJ2-7): DVKVTQSSRYLVKRTGEKVFLECVQDMDHENMFWYRQDPGLGLRLIYFSYDVKMKEKGDIPEGYSVSREKKERFSLILESASTNQTSMYLCASSLPGQRAYEQYFGPGTRLTVT.